The rows below give T cell receptor beta chains drawn from one sample of a study of blood T cell repertoires in COVID-19. Profiled with immunoSEQ multiplex PCR; TCRdb holds only in-frame clones, not every one. The sample consists of roughly 150,000 clones, 70% to 90% of them appearing once. The source material was PBMCs or T cells enriched from blood (not recorded which). Every receptor here comes from a woman in her thirties or forties who had recovered from COVID-19. The CDR3 runs from the conserved cysteine through the conserved F or W. The D gene is left open where the match is weak. Some rows have no size entry. The others give once, few or many, or a class for an expanded clone.

CDR3nt: TGCGCCAGCTTGGTCAAGCGGGGGAGCTCCTACAATGAGCAGTTCTTC
CDR3aa: CASLVKRGSSYNEQFF
j_gene: TRBJ2-1
v_gene: TRBV10-2
abundance: .
d_gene: TRBD2

CDR3nt: TGTGCCAGTAGGATTACAGGGGGCAGCGGAAATGAAAAACTGTTTTTT
CDR3aa: CASRITGGSGNEKLFF
j_gene: TRBJ1-4
v_gene: TRBV19
abundance: .
d_gene: TRBD1

CDR3nt: TGTGCCAGCAGCGTAGATAGGCAGGGGATTTTTACCGGGGAGCTGTTTTTT
CDR3aa: CASSVDRQGIFTGELFF
j_gene: TRBJ2-2
v_gene: TRBV9
abundance: .
d_gene: .

CDR3nt: TGCGCCAGCAGCCAAGATAACGGTCCTAATGAAAAACTGTTTTTT
CDR3aa: CASSQDNGPNEKLFF
j_gene: TRBJ1-4
v_gene: TRBV4-1
abundance: .
d_gene: .

CDR3nt: TGTGCCAGCAGTCCCCTCTCTGGGGCCAACGTCCTGACTTTC
CDR3aa: CASSPLSGANVLTF
j_gene: TRBJ2-6
v_gene: TRBV27
abundance: .
d_gene: .

CDR3nt: TGTGCCAGCAGCTTAGCGGGAACAGGGGGCGGCAATCAGCCCCAGCATTTT
CDR3aa: CASSLAGTGGGNQPQHF
j_gene: TRBJ1-5
v_gene: TRBV7-6
abundance: .
d_gene: TRBD1

CDR3nt: TGTGCCAGCAGCCAGGGGAGGAACACTGAAGCTTTCTTT
CDR3aa: CASSQGRNTEAFF
j_gene: TRBJ1-1
v_gene: TRBV25-1
abundance: .
d_gene: .

CDR3nt: TGTGCCAGCAGTTCCATACTAGGCAATCAGCCCCAGCATTTT
CDR3aa: CASSSILGNQPQHF
j_gene: TRBJ1-5
v_gene: TRBV5-5
abundance: .
d_gene: .

CDR3nt: TGTGCCAGTGCGGACAGGTCGTTGGGCAATCAGCCCCAGCATTTT
CDR3aa: CASADRSLGNQPQHF
j_gene: TRBJ1-5
v_gene: TRBV19
abundance: .
d_gene: TRBD1

CDR3nt: TGTGCCTCTTTGGTTTCAGGGGGCTATGAGCAGTTCTTC
CDR3aa: CASLVSGGYEQFF
j_gene: TRBJ2-1
v_gene: TRBV7-8
abundance: .
d_gene: TRBD1

CDR3nt: TGTGCCAGTACGGGACTAGCGGGGGCCGAGCAGTACTTC
CDR3aa: CASTGLAGAEQYF
j_gene: TRBJ2-7
v_gene: TRBV19
abundance: .
d_gene: TRBD2

CDR3nt: TGCGCCAGCAGCCAAGGCACTAGCGGGAGGGCGGGTGAGCAGTTCTTC
CDR3aa: CASSQGTSGRAGEQFF
j_gene: TRBJ2-1
v_gene: TRBV4-1
abundance: .
d_gene: TRBD2

CDR3nt: TGCGCCAGCAGCCAAGATGGAGGAAGGTGGGCTGAAGCTTTCTTT
CDR3aa: CASSQDGGRWAEAFF
j_gene: TRBJ1-1
v_gene: TRBV4-1
abundance: .
d_gene: .

CDR3nt: TGTGCCAGCAGCCAATTCACAGGGGGCTTCTCAACTAATGAAAAACTGTTTTTT
CDR3aa: CASSQFTGGFSTNEKLFF
j_gene: TRBJ1-4
v_gene: TRBV3-1/TRBV3-2
abundance: .
d_gene: TRBD1

CDR3nt: TGTGCCAGCAGCTACGGGAAACTAGCGGGGGGACTAGCCAAAAACATTCAGTACTTC
CDR3aa: CASSYGKLAGGLAKNIQYF
j_gene: TRBJ2-4
v_gene: TRBV7-8
abundance: .
d_gene: TRBD2

CDR3nt: TGTGCCAGCAGCAGGCTAGCTTCGAACACCGGGGAGCTGTTTTTT
CDR3aa: CASSRLASNTGELFF
j_gene: TRBJ2-2
v_gene: TRBV3-1/TRBV3-2
abundance: once
d_gene: .

CDR3nt: TGTGCCGGACGGACAATTTACAATGAGCAGTTCTTC
CDR3aa: CAGRTIYNEQFF
j_gene: TRBJ2-1
v_gene: TRBV6-5
abundance: .
d_gene: .

CDR3nt: TGTGCCAGCAGCTGGGCCGGGACAGGGGGCCAGTACAATGAGCAGTTCTTC
CDR3aa: CASSWAGTGGQYNEQFF
j_gene: TRBJ2-1
v_gene: TRBV5-6
abundance: .
d_gene: TRBD1

CDR3nt: TGTGCCAGCAAACCACCAGGGGCGGGAGCAACCGGGGAGCTGTTTTTT
CDR3aa: CASKPPGAGATGELFF
j_gene: TRBJ2-2
v_gene: TRBV28
abundance: .
d_gene: .

CDR3nt: TGTGCCAGCAGTGAACAGGGAGATACGCAGTATTTT
CDR3aa: CASSEQGDTQYF
j_gene: TRBJ2-3
v_gene: TRBV6-4
abundance: .
d_gene: .

CDR3nt: TGTGCCTGGAGTGTACTGCGACAGGGGGCAGGGTATGGCTACACCTTC
CDR3aa: CAWSVLRQGAGYGYTF
j_gene: TRBJ1-2
v_gene: TRBV30
abundance: .
d_gene: TRBD1

CDR3nt: TGTGCCAGCAATCAGGCTAGCGGGGTAATTTCAGGTGAGCAGTTCTTC
CDR3aa: CASNQASGVISGEQFF
j_gene: TRBJ2-1
v_gene: TRBV7-2
abundance: .
d_gene: TRBD2

CDR3nt: TGTGCCAGTAGACGGCTAGCGGGAGATACGCAGTATTTT
CDR3aa: CASRRLAGDTQYF
j_gene: TRBJ2-3
v_gene: TRBV19
abundance: .
d_gene: TRBD2

CDR3nt: TGCGCCAGCAGCTTCCTAGCGGGGGAGTACAATGAGCAGTTCTTC
CDR3aa: CASSFLAGEYNEQFF
j_gene: TRBJ2-1
v_gene: TRBV5-1
abundance: .
d_gene: TRBD2

CDR3nt: TGTGCCAGCAGCCTCCTACTAGCGGGGGTAACAGATACGCAGTATTTT
CDR3aa: CASSLLLAGVTDTQYF
j_gene: TRBJ2-3
v_gene: TRBV7-9
abundance: .
d_gene: TRBD2

CDR3nt: TGTGCCAGTAGTATACTTCAGGGATACGAGCAGTACTTC
CDR3aa: CASSILQGYEQYF
j_gene: TRBJ2-7
v_gene: TRBV19
abundance: .
d_gene: .